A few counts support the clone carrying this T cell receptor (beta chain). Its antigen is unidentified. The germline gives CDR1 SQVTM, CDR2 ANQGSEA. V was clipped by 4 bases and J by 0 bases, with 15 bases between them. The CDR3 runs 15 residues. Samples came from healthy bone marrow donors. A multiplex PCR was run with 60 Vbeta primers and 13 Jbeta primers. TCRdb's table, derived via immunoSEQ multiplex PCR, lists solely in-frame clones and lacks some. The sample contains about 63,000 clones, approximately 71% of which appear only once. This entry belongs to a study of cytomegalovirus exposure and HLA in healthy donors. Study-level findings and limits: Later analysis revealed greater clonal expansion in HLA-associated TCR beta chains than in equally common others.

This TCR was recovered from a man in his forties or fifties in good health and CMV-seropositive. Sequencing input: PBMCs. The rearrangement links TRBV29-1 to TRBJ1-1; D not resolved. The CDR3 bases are TGCAGCGTTGTTGGCAGGCACCTATTGAACACTGAAGCTTTCTTT. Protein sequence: CSVVGRHLLNTEAFF.